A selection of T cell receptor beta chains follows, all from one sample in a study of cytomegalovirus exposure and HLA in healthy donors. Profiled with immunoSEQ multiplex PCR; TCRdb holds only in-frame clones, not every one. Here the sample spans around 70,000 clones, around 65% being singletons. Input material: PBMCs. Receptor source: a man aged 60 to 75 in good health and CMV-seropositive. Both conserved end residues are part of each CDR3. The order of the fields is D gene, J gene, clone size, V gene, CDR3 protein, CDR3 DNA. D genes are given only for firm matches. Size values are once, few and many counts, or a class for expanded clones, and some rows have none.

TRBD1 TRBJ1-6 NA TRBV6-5 CASSPGTGKSPLHF TGTGCCAGCAGCCCCGGGACAGGGAAATCACCCCTCCACTTT
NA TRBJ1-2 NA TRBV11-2 CASSLVTGRGYTF TGTGCCAGCAGCTTAGTAACGGGTCGTGGCTACACCTTC
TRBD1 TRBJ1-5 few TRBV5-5 CASSLGTGQGNQPQHF TGTGCCAGCAGCTTAGGGACAGGGCAAGGCAATCAGCCCCAGCATTTT
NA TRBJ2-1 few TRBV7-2 CASSETNYNEQFF TGTGCCAGCAGCGAGACTAACTACAATGAGCAGTTCTTC
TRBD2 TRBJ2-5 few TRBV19 CASSPGLAGVQETQYF TGTGCCAGTAGTCCTGGACTAGCGGGGGTCCAAGAGACCCAGTACTTC
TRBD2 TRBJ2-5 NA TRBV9 CASSVAPSGGSGTQYF TGTGCCAGCAGCGTAGCTCCTAGCGGGGGTTCGGGGACCCAGTACTTC
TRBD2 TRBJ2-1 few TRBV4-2 CASSPNTSGRRFF TGTGCCAGCAGCCCCAATACTAGCGGGAGGCGGTTCTTC
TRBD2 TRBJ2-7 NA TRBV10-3 CAISESGLEAYEQYF TGTGCCATCAGTGAGTCGGGACTAGAAGCCTACGAGCAGTACTTC
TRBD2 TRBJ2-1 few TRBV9 CASSVPRSGGSDNEQFF TGTGCCAGCAGCGTACCCCGTAGCGGGGGTTCTGATAATGAGCAGTTCTTC
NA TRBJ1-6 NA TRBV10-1 CASSESISGPWPLHF TGCGCCAGCAGTGAGTCGATCTCAGGGCCGTGGCCCCTCCACTTT
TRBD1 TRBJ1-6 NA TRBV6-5 CASTQGVDSPLHF TGTGCCAGCACTCAGGGGGTCGATTCACCCCTCCACTTT
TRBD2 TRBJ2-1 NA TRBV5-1 CASSLLLAGGTYNEQFF TGCGCCAGCAGCTTGCTCTTAGCGGGGGGCACCTACAATGAGCAGTTCTTC
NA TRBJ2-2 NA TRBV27 CASSLSGAITGELFF TGTGCCAGCAGTTTATCAGGGGCAATTACCGGGGAGCTGTTTTTT
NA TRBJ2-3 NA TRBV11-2 CASSPQSTDTQYF TGTGCCAGCAGCCCACAAAGCACAGATACGCAGTATTTT
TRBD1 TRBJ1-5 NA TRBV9 CASSETGHSNQPQHF TGTGCCAGCAGCGAGACAGGGCATAGCAATCAGCCCCAGCATTTT
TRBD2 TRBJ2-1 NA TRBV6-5 CASSYSASGGAGEQFF TGTGCCAGCAGTTACTCGGCTAGCGGGGGGGCCGGGGAGCAGTTCTTC
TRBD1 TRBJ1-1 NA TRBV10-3 CAISGGQGEVGNTEAFF TGTGCCATCAGTGGGGGACAGGGAGAAGTAGGAAACACTGAAGCTTTCTTT
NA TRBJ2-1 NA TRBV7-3 CASSLIGGILYNEQFF TGTGCCAGCAGCTTAATTGGCGGGATTCTCTACAATGAGCAGTTCTTC
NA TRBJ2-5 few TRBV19 CASTGSGYPQETQYF TGTGCCAGTACCGGGTCGGGATACCCCCAAGAGACCCAGTACTTC
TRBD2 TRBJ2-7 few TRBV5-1 CASRLVSGTYSYEQYF TGCGCCAGCAGACTGGTTAGCGGGACCTACTCCTACGAGCAGTACTTC
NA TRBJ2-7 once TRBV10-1 CASSESGSYEQYF TGCGCCAGCAGTGAAAGCGGCTCCTACGAGCAGTACTTC
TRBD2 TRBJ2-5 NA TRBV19 CASGDSGRETQYF TGTGCCAGTGGGGATAGCGGGAGGGAGACCCAGTACTTC
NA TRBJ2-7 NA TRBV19 CASSVTTGSEQYF TGTGCCAGTAGTGTCACAACAGGATCCGAGCAGTACTTC
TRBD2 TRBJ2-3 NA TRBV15 CATSIGLAGLPDTQYF TGTGCCACCAGCATCGGACTAGCGGGACTCCCAGATACGCAGTATTTT
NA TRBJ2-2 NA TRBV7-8 CASSFPGTNTGELFF TGTGCCAGCAGCTTTCCAGGAACGAACACCGGGGAGCTGTTTTTT
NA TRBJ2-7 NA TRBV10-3 CAIRTAERSYEQYF TGTGCCATCAGGACAGCCGAAAGATCCTACGAGCAGTACTTC
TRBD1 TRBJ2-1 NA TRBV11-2 CASFQGAGSNEQFF TGTGCCAGCTTTCAGGGGGCGGGTTCCAATGAGCAGTTCTTC
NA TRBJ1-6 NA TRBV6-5 CASSQEVPTSPLHF TGTGCCAGCAGTCAGGAGGTGCCCACCTCACCCCTCCACTTT
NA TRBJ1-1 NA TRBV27 CASSFTGKGTEAFF TGTGCCAGCAGTTTTACAGGAAAAGGCACTGAAGCTTTCTTT
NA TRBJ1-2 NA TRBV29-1 CSVGGGGTESFGYTF TGCAGCGTCGGGGGGGGAGGAACAGAGAGCTTTGGCTACACCTTC
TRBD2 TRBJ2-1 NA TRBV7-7 CASSLGTSGNEQFF TGTGCCAGCAGCTTAGGGACTAGCGGCAATGAGCAGTTCTTC
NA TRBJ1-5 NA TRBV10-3 CAIRGEGNQPQHF TGTGCCATCAGGGGAGAGGGAAATCAGCCCCAGCATTTT
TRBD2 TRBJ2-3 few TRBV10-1 CASTTSEFTDTQYF TGCGCCAGCACGACTAGCGAATTCACAGATACGCAGTATTTT
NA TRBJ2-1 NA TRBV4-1 CASSQWLGADEQFF TGCGCCAGCAGCCAATGGCTGGGGGCCGATGAGCAGTTCTTC
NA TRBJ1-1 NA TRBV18 CASSPVGAESEAFF TGTGCCAGCTCACCGGTTGGGGCTGAGTCTGAAGCTTTCTTT
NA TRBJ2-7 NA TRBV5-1 CASSLGERVEQYF TGCGCCAGCAGCTTGGGGGAGAGGGTCGAGCAGTACTTC
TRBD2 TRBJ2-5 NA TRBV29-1 CSVEAGAGETQYF TGCAGCGTTGAGGCGGGAGCGGGGGAGACCCAGTACTTC
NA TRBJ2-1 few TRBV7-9 CASSARDGAYNEQFF TGTGCCAGCAGCGCGCGGGACGGAGCCTACAATGAGCAGTTCTTC
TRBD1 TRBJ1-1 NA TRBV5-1 CASSSGTGITGTEAFF TGCGCCAGCAGCTCCGGGACAGGGATAACGGGGACTGAAGCTTTCTTT
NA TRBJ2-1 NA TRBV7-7 CASSLEVGGNEQFF TGTGCTAGCAGCTTAGAGGTGGGGGGCAATGAGCAGTTCTTC
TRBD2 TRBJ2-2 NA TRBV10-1 CASAEGLAGAGELFF TGCGCCAGCGCTGAGGGGCTAGCGGGAGCCGGGGAGCTGTTTTTT
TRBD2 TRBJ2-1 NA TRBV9 CASSPRLAGSYNEQFF TGTGCCAGCAGCCCACGACTAGCGGGAAGCTACAATGAGCAGTTCTTC
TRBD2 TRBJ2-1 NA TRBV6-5 CASTKLAGGDEQFF TGTGCCAGCACGAAACTAGCGGGAGGCGATGAGCAGTTCTTC
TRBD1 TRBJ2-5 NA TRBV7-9 CASSSTGEAKTQYF TGTGCCAGCAGCTCGACAGGGGAGGCCAAGACCCAGTACTTC
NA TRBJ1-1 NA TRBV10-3 CAISGEGGAFF TGTGCCATCAGTGGGGAGGGGGGAGCTTTCTTT
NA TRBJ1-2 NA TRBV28 CASSLIPTTEGYTF TGTGCCAGCAGTTTGATTCCGACCACAGAGGGCTACACCTTC
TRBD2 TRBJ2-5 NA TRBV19 CASSTSAGRQETQYF TGTGCCAGTAGTACCTCAGCGGGAAGGCAAGAGACCCAGTACTTC
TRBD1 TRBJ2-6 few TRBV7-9 CASSSIGTAKTPGANVLTF TGTGCCAGCAGCTCCATCGGGACAGCTAAAACTCCTGGGGCCAACGTCCTGACTTTC
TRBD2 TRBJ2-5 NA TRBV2 CASSVTASGLLQETQYF TGTGCCAGCAGTGTGACGGCTAGCGGCCTACTTCAAGAGACCCAGTACTTC
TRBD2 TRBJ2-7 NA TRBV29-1 CSVEVAGDYEQYF TGCAGCGTTGAAGTAGCGGGAGACTACGAGCAGTACTTC
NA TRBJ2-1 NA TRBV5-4 CASSLTAGSYNEQFF TGTGCCAGCAGCTTGACGGCGGGTTCCTACAATGAGCAGTTCTTC